This is a list of T cell receptor beta chains from one sample in a study of T cell responses to AZD1222 COVID-19 vaccine. Using immunoSEQ multiplex PCR, the repertoire was profiled, and TCRdb retains in-frame clones only, with some absent. Among approximately 180,000 clones, roughly 87% were seen once, and the ten largest hold 2.6%. The sample in question was peripheral blood, obtained on day 0 of AZD1222 vaccination. All receptors derive from an adult in good health. CDR3s include the opening cysteine and the closing phenylalanine or tryptophan. The D gene is left open where the match is weak. Only some rows state a clone size, as once, few, many or a class for expanded clones.

v_gene	d_gene	abundance	j_gene	CDR3aa	CDR3nt
TRBV28	TRBD1	NA	TRBJ2-7	CASSSPGQNFYEQYF	TGTGCCAGCAGTTCCCCGGGACAGAACTTCTACGAGCAGTACTTC
TRBV30	TRBD1	NA	TRBJ2-1	CAGLGQGPSRFF	TGTGCCGGCCTCGGACAGGGGCCCTCCCGGTTCTTC
TRBV18	NA	NA	TRBJ1-2	CASSPRQDRGGYGYTF	TGTGCCAGCTCACCCCGCCAGGACCGGGGGGGGTATGGCTACACCTTC
TRBV3-1/TRBV3-2	NA	NA	TRBJ2-5	CASSQRVRVGLETQYF	TGTGCCAGCAGCCAAAGGGTGCGAGTCGGACTCGAGACCCAGTACTTC
TRBV18	NA	once	TRBJ2-3	CASSPPRTDTQYF	TGTGCCAGCTCACCACCACGAACAGATACGCAGTATTTT
TRBV19	NA	NA	TRBJ1-1	CASSPRLRGTEAFF	TGTGCCAGTAGCCCTCGGTTGAGAGGCACTGAAGCTTTCTTT
TRBV4-2	NA	NA	TRBJ1-6	CASSQDLGYNSPLHF	TGTGCCAGCAGCCAAGATCTCGGGTATAATTCACCCCTCCACTTT
TRBV5-3	NA	NA	TRBJ2-5	CARSLDRQQETQYF	TGTGCCAGAAGCCTGGACAGACAACAAGAGACCCAGTACTTC
TRBV4-2	NA	once	TRBJ2-5	CASSQYGTLQETQYF	TGTGCCAGCAGCCAGTACGGGACGCTACAAGAGACCCAGTACTTC
TRBV5-1	NA	few	TRBJ2-3	CASSPGPSTDTQYF	TGCGCCAGCAGCCCGGGCCCGAGCACAGATACGCAGTATTTT
TRBV10-3	NA	NA	TRBJ2-3	CAISEEDTQYF	TGTGCCATCAGTGAGGAGGATACGCAGTATTTT
TRBV7-8	TRBD1	NA	TRBJ1-2	CASSLPGQASYGYTF	TGTGCCAGCAGCTTGCCGGGACAGGCCTCCTATGGCTACACCTTC
TRBV18	NA	few	TRBJ1-2	CASSPVKTGINYGYTF	TGTGCCAGCTCACCGGTGAAAACAGGGATTAACTATGGCTACACCTTC
TRBV12-3/TRBV12-4	NA	NA	TRBJ2-5	CASSLGHRETQYF	TGTGCCAGCAGTTTAGGGCATAGAGAGACCCAGTACTTC
TRBV5-1	NA	NA	TRBJ2-1	CASSPQGGAYNEQFF	TGCGCCAGCAGCCCCCAGGGGGGCGCCTACAATGAGCAGTTCTTC
TRBV11-3	TRBD1	NA	TRBJ2-4	CASSLGRGQAKNIQYF	TGTGCCAGCAGCTTAGGCAGGGGGCAGGCCAAAAACATTCAGTACTTC
TRBV2	NA	NA	TRBJ1-4	CASSFQGLYNEKLFF	TGTGCCAGCAGTTTCCAGGGTCTCTATAATGAAAAACTGTTTTTT
TRBV6-1	NA	few	TRBJ1-2	CASSEGPRRLYGYTF	TGTGCCAGCAGTGAAGGTCCCAGGAGACTATATGGCTACACCTTC
TRBV12-3/TRBV12-4	NA	NA	TRBJ2-4	CASSAAKNIQYF	TGTGCCAGCAGCGCCGCCAAAAACATTCAGTACTTC
TRBV24-1	NA	NA	TRBJ1-2	CATSERGAEGYTF	TGTGCCACCAGTGAGCGGGGGGCGGAGGGCTACACCTTC
TRBV10-2	NA	NA	TRBJ2-2	CASILGPLTGELFF	TGCGCCAGCATACTGGGTCCTCTCACCGGGGAGCTGTTTTTT
TRBV5-1	NA	NA	TRBJ1-4	CASSFYRGATTNEKLFF	TGCGCCAGCAGCTTTTATCGGGGCGCGACAACTAATGAAAAACTGTTTTTT
TRBV27	TRBD1	NA	TRBJ2-1	CASSPAGTGGGNEQFF	TGTGCCAGCAGTCCCGCAGGGACAGGGGGAGGCAATGAGCAGTTCTTC
TRBV10-3	NA	NA	TRBJ1-1	CAISGKGGAATEAFF	TGTGCCATCAGTGGCAAAGGGGGGGCAGCCACTGAAGCTTTCTTT
TRBV29-1	TRBD2	NA	TRBJ2-5	CSVATSVVVETQYF	TGCAGCGTTGCGACTAGCGTGGTGGTTGAGACCCAGTACTTC
TRBV6-5	NA	NA	TRBJ1-2	CASRLREGGGYTF	TGTGCCAGCAGGCTCCGGGAAGGGGGTGGCTACACCTTC
TRBV12-5	TRBD1	NA	TRBJ1-5	CASGPWTGSNQPQHF	TGTGCTAGTGGTCCCTGGACAGGGAGCAATCAGCCCCAGCATTTT
TRBV6-5	TRBD1	NA	TRBJ1-1	CASSYSRGRGNTEAFF	TGTGCCAGCAGTTACTCCAGGGGGCGGGGGAACACTGAAGCTTTCTTT
TRBV2	TRBD1	NA	TRBJ1-4	CASIARDRGLEKLFF	TGTGCCAGCATCGCCCGGGACAGGGGTTTGGAAAAACTGTTTTTT
TRBV11-1	TRBD1	NA	TRBJ1-1	CASSGRQGTPEAFF	TGTGCCAGCAGCGGACGACAGGGCACCCCTGAAGCTTTCTTT
TRBV27	NA	NA	TRBJ1-5	CASSSTEHQPQHF	TGTGCCAGCAGTAGCACAGAACATCAGCCCCAGCATTTT
TRBV19	TRBD2	NA	TRBJ2-5	CASSSGLAGQETQYF	TGTGCCAGTAGTAGTGGACTAGCGGGGCAAGAGACCCAGTACTTC
TRBV7-9	NA	NA	TRBJ2-5	CASKPTHASETQYF	TGTGCCAGCAAGCCGACGCACGCCTCGGAGACCCAGTACTTC
TRBV19	NA	NA	TRBJ2-5	CASRLRDGVETQYF	TGTGCCAGTAGACTCAGAGACGGGGTGGAGACCCAGTACTTC
TRBV18	TRBD1	NA	TRBJ2-7	CASRRRQGEDEQYF	TGTGCCAGCCGCCGCCGACAGGGGGAGGACGAGCAGTACTTC
TRBV9	NA	NA	TRBJ1-1	CASSLKTDLNTEAFF	TGTGCCAGCAGCCTTAAGACAGATTTGAACACTGAAGCTTTCTTT
TRBV19	TRBD1	NA	TRBJ1-6	CASSIVAAGTGVSPLHF	TGTGCCAGTAGTATAGTCGCAGCCGGGACAGGGGTTTCACCCCTCCACTTT
TRBV7-9	NA	NA	TRBJ1-1	CASSPVGRVAFF	TGTGCCAGCAGCCCCGTGGGCAGGGTAGCTTTCTTT
TRBV28	TRBD2	NA	TRBJ2-3	CASNIGGGTDTQYF	TGTGCCAGCAATATTGGGGGGGGAACAGATACGCAGTATTTT
TRBV3-1/TRBV3-2	TRBD1	NA	TRBJ1-2	CASSQDLGRDRGLGYTF	TGTGCCAGCAGCCAAGATCTTGGGCGGGACAGGGGGCTTGGCTACACCTTC